This T cell receptor (beta chain) was identified in a study of T cells in Graves' hyperthyroidism and ophthalmopathy. Those patients with uncontrolled infection, other autoimmune disease, pregnancy or lactation were excluded. The diagnoses drew upon clinical symptoms, serum thyroxine and TRAb, thyroid ultrasound and orbital computed tomography. V was pared by 8 bases and J by 6 bases, with 19 bases between. Germline V gives CDR1 SEHNR, CDR2 FQNEAQ (reference sequence). The CDR3 totals 14 residues. Study observations and caveats: Before onset, ophthalmopathy was predicted by the model a median around 6.5 months earlier.

About this clonotype: Its target is unknown.

There were TCR beta CDR3 regions amplified from RNA transcripts. HTBI primers were employed in a first-round RT-PCR of the TCR CDR3. TCRdb redid the calling of the multiplex PCR reads with MiXCR, one entry per CDR3 protein. This table has about 290,000 distinct CDR3 sequences, approximately 12% appearing once. The chain uses TRBV7-9 and TRBJ1-1, with D possibly TRBD1 on 5 matching bases. Sequenced sample: blood. The TCR originated in a woman aged 25 to 39 with Graves' hyperthyroidism that later progressed to Graves' ophthalmopathy. CDR3 region: CASVILAGDAEAFF. Written as DNA, the CDR3 is TGTGCCAGCGTAATCCTAGCGGGGGACGCTGAAGCTTTCTTT.